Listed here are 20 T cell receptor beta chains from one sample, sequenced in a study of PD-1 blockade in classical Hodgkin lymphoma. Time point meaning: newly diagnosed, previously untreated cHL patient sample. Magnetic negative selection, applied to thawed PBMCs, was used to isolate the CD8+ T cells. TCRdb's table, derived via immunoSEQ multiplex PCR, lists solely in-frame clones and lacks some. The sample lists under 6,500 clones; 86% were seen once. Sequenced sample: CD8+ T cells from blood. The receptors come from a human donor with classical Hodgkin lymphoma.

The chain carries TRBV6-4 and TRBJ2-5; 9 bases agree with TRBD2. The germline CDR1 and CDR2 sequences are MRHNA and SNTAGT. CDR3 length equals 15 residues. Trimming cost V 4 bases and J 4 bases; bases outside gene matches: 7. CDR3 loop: CASSAEGAGGETQYF. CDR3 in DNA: TGTGCCAGCAGTGCCGAGGGAGCGGGAGGAGAGACCCAGTACTTC.

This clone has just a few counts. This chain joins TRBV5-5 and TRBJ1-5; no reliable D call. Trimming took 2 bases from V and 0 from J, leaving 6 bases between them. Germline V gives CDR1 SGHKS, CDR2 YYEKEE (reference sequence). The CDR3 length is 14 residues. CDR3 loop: CASSLRDSNQPQHF. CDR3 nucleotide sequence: TGTGCCAGCAGCTTAAGAGATAGCAATCAGCCCCAGCATTTT.

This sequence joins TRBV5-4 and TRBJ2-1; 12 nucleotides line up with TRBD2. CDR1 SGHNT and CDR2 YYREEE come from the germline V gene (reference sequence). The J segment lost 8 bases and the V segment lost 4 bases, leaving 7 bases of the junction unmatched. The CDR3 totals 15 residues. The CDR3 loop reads CASSPGLAGSDEQFF. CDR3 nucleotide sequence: TGTGCCAGCAGCCCCGGACTAGCGGGATCAGATGAGCAGTTCTTC. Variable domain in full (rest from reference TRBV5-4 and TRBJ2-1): ETGVTQSPTHLIKTRGQQVTLRCSSQSGHNTVSWYQQALGQGPQFIFQYYREEENGRGNFPPRFSGLQFPNYSSELNVNALELDDSALYLCASSPGLAGSDEQFFGPGTRLTVL.

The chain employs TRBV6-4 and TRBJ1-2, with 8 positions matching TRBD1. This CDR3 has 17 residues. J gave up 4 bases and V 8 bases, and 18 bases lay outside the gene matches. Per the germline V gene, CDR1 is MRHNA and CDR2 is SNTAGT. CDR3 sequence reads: CASLESRGTGFVYGYTF. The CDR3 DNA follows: TGTGCCAGCCTCGAAAGCCGGGGGACAGGTTTTGTCTATGGCTACACCTTC.

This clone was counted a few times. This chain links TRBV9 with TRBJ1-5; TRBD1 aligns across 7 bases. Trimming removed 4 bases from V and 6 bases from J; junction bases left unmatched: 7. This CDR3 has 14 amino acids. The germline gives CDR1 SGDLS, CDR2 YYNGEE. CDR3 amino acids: CASSMTGIGQPQHF. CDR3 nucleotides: TGTGCCAGCAGCATGACAGGGATAGGTCAGCCCCAGCATTTT.

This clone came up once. The CDR3 region is CASSTSPGQGNQPQHF. DNA for the CDR3: TGTGCCAGTAGTACCTCACCGGGACAGGGAAATCAGCCCCAGCATTTT. The chain is built from TRBV19 and TRBJ1-5, with TRBD1 matching 9 bases. With V trimmed by 4 bases and J by 4 bases, 8 bases remained unmatched. This CDR3 has 16 residues. CDR1 LNHDA and CDR2 SQIVND come from the germline V gene (reference sequence).

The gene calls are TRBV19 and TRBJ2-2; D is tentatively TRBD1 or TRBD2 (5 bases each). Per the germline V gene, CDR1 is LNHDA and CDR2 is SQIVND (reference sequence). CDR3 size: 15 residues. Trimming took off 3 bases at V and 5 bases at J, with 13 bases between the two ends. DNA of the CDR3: TGTGCCAGTAGTATGTCAGAGGGGCATACCGGGGAGCTGTTTTTT. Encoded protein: CASSMSEGHTGELFF. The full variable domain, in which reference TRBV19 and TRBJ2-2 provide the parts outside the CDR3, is DGGITQSPKYLFRKEGQNVTLSCEQNLNHDAMYWYRQDPGQGLRLIYYSQIVNDFQKGDIAEGYSVSREKKESFPLTVTSAQKNPTAFYLCASSMSEGHTGELFFGEGSRLTVL.

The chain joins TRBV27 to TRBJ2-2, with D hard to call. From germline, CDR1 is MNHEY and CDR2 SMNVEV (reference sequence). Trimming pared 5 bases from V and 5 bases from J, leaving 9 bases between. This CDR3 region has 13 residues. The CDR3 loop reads CASSQVHTGELFF. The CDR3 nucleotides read TGTGCCAGCAGTCAAGTTCATACCGGGGAGCTGTTTTTT.

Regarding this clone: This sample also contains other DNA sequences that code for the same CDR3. CDR3 region: CASSLAGGSYEQYF. The CDR3 DNA sequence: TGCGCCAGCAGCTTGGCTGGGGGTTCCTACGAGCAGTACTTC. The J gene is TRBJ2-7, the V gene TRBV5-1, with D perhaps being TRBD1 or TRBD2 (5 bases each). This CDR3 spans 14 amino acids. Germline V gene sequence: CDR1 SGHRS, CDR2 YFSETQ. Trimming shortened V by 0 bases and J by 1 base, and 8 bases separated the two germline ends.

The CDR3: CAWVDRAGGYTF. In DNA form, the CDR3 reads TGTGCCTGGGTTGACAGGGCAGGTGGCTACACCTTC. This chain uses TRBV30 with TRBJ1-2; 7 nucleotides line up with TRBD1. Germline V CDR1 and CDR2: GTSNPN, SVGIG (reference sequence). The V and J ends lost 5 bases and 7 bases, in that order; junction bases with no gene match: 7. The CDR3 spans 12 residues.

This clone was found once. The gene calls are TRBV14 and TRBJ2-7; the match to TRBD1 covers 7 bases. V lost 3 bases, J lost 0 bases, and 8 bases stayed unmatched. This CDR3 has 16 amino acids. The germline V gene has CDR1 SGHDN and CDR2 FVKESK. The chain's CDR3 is CASSHLTGARSYEQYF. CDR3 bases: TGTGCCAGCAGCCATCTTACAGGGGCCCGCTCCTACGAGCAGTACTTC.

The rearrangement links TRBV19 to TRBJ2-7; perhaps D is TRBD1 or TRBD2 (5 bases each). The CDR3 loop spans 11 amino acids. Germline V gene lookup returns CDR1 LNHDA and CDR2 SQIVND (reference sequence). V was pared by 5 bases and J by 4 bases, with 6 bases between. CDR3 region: CASSWGYEQYF. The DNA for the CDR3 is TGTGCCAGTAGTTGGGGGTACGAGCAGTACTTC.

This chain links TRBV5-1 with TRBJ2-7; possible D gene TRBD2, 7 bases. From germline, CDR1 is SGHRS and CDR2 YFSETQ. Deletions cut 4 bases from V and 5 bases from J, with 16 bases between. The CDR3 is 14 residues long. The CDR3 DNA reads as TGCGCCAGCAGCCCGGGGGGCAGGACGGACGAGCAGTACTTC. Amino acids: CASSPGGRTDEQYF.

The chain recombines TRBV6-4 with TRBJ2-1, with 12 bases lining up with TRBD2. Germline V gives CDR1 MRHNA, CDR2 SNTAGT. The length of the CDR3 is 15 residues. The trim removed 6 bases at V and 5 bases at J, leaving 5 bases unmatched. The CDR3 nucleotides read TGTGCCAGCAGCCGACTAGCGGGAGCGGACAATGAGCAGTTCTTC. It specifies CASSRLAGADNEQFF.

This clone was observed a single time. For the CDR3, the DNA is TGTGCCAGCAGGCCGCGGGGTTACAATGAGCAGTTCTTC. This translates into CASRPRGYNEQFF. The chain carries TRBV11-2 and TRBJ2-1; a possible D gene is TRBD2 (6 bases). V shed 6 bases and J shed 4 bases, with 10 bases lying between them. Per germline, CDR1 SGHAT and CDR2 FQNNGV. The CDR3 loop spans 13 amino acids. Full variable domain (missing parts from reference TRBV11-2 and TRBJ2-1): EAGVAQSPRYKIIEKRQSVAFWCNPISGHATLYWYQQILGQGPKLLIQFQNNGVVDDSQLPKDRFSAERLKGVDSTLKIQPAKLEDSAVYLCASRPRGYNEQFFGPGTRLTVL.

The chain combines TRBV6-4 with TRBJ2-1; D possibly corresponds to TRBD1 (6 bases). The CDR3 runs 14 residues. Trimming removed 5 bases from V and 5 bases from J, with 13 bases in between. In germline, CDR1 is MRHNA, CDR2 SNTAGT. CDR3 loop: CASSTGPENNEQFF. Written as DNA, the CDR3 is TGTGCCAGCAGTACAGGGCCCGAAAACAATGAGCAGTTCTTC.

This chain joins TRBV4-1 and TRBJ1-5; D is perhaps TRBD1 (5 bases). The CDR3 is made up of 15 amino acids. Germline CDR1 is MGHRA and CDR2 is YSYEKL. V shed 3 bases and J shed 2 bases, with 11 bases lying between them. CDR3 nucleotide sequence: TGCGCCAGCAGCCAGGACACGGGGGGCAATCAGCCCCAGCATTTT. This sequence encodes CASSQDTGGNQPQHF.

The CDR3 is CASSLAAGSSYNEQFF. CDR3 nucleotides: TGTGCCAGCAGCTTGGCAGCAGGGAGCTCCTACAATGAGCAGTTCTTC. V usage is TRBV5-6 and J usage is TRBJ2-1; D may correspond to TRBD1 or TRBD2 (5 bases each). Trimming cost V 0 bases and J 0 bases, with 10 bases left between them. This CDR3 region has 16 residues. CDR1 and CDR2 (germline): SGHDT, YYEEEE.

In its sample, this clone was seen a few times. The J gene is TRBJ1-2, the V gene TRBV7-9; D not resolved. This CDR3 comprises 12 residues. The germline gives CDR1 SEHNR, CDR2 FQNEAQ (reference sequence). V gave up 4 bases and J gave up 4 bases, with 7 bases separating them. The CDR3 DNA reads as TGTGCCAGCAGCTCCGTCCCCTATGGCTACACCTTC. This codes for CASSSVPYGYTF.

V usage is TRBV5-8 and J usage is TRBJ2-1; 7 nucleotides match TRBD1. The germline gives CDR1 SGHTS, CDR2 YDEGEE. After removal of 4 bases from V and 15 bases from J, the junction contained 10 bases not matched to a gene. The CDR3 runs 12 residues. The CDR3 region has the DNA TGTGCCAGCAGCACTCGGGCCCCAGGGGGGTTCTTC. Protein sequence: CASSTRAPGGFF.